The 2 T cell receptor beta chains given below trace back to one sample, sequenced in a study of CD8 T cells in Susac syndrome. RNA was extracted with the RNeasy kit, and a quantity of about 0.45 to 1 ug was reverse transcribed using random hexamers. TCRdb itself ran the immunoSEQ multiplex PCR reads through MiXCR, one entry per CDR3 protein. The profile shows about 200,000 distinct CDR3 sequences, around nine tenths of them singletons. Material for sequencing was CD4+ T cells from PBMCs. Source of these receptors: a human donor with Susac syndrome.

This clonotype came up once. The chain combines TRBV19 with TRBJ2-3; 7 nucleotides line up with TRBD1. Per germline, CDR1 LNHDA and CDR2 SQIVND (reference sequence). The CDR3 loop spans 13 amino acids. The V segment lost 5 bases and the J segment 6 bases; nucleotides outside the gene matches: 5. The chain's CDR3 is CASSVTGTDTQYF. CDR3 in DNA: TGTGCCAGTAGTGTGACAGGGACGGATACGCAGTATTTT.

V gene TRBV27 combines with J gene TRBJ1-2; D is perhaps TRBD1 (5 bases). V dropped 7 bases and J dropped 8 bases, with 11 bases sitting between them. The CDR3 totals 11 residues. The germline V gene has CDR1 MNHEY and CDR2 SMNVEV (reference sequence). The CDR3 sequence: CASKGAGGYTF. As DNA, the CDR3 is TGTGCCAGCAAAGGGGCTGGGGGCTACACCTTC.